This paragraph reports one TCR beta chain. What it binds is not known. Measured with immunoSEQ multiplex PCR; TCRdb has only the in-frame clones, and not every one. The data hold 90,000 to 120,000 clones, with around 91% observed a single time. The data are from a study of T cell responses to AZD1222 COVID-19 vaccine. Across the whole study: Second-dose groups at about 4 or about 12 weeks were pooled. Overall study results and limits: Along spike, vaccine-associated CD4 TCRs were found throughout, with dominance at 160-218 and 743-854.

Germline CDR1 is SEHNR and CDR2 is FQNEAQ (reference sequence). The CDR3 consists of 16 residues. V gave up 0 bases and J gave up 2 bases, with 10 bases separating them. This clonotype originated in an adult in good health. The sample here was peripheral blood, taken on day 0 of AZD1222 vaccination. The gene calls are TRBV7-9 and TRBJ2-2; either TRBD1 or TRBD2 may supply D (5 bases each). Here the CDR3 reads CASSLAGVSNTGELFF. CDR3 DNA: TGTGCCAGCAGCTTAGCGGGGGTTTCAAACACCGGGGAGCTGTTTTTT.